The entry below describes one T cell receptor beta chain. The germline V gene encodes CDR1 LNHNV and CDR2 YYDKDF (reference sequence). The CDR3 loop spans 13 amino acids. The V end lost 3 bases, the J end lost 5 bases, and 10 bases lay between the germline ends. The sample belongs to a study of blood T cell repertoires in COVID-19. Study-level background: PBMCs, B-cell-depleted T cells, or T cells provided the cDNA or gDNA that made up the material.

Generated by immunoSEQ multiplex PCR, the TCRdb table keeps only in-frame clones and is missing some. The sample lists roughly 500,000 clones; roughly nine tenths were seen once. Patients in Seattle were enrolled during active infection, then followed longitudinally. The TCR was taken from a man younger than 30 with COVID-19, enrolled during active disease. Sequencing was performed on peripheral blood. The chain is built from TRBV15 and TRBJ1-1; no reliable D call. CDR3 coding DNA: TGTGCCACCAGCAGGGCCCTCTCGACTGAAGCTTTCTTT. Translating gives CATSRALSTEAFF.